The text below deals with one T cell receptor beta chain. The data belong to a study of early T cells in non-severe SARS-CoV-2 infection. Individually, cDNA molecules had unique molecular identifiers attached to them. TCRdb re-analysed the 5' RACE reads in MiXCR, keeping a single row per CDR3 protein. The table lists roughly 63,000 distinct CDR3 sequences, roughly 13% of them singletons. The clonotype comes from an adult who was a healthcare worker with PCR-confirmed SARS-CoV-2 infection or an uninfected control (not recorded which). The sequenced material came from whole blood.

The CDR3 sequence: CASRRSGGWDEQFF. The CDR3 nucleotides are TGTGCCAGTAGGCGCAGCGGGGGCTGGGATGAGCAGTTCTTC. V is TRBV12-3 or TRBV12-4 and J is TRBJ2-1; 8 bases line up with TRBD2. V trimming: 9 bases; J trimming: 8 bases; junction bases outside the gene matches: 12. The CDR3 totals 14 residues.